This TCR beta chain was documented in a study of cytomegalovirus exposure and HLA in healthy donors. Study-level points and caveats: A cluster of highly shared sequence variants was likely a sequencing artifact. A few of the chains that were CMV-associated were confirmed in vitro to be specific for CMV antigens.

The CDR3 consists of 15 residues. Per the germline V gene, CDR1 is SGHKS and CDR2 is YYEKEE (reference sequence). Losses at the gene ends were 0 bases for V and 3 bases for J; bases not matched to a gene: 6. Note on this clone: No antigen is known for it.

PCR amplification relied on 60 Vbeta primers (plus 13 Jbeta primers). Generated by immunoSEQ multiplex PCR, the TCRdb table keeps only in-frame clones and is missing some. In the table there are approximately 150,000 clones, around four fifths of which are singletons. This clonotype originated in a man between 18 and 35 years old in good health and CMV-seropositive. This chain links TRBV5-5 with TRBJ2-7; 7 bases agree with TRBD1. Sequenced input: PBMCs. CDR3: CASSLATGKSYEQYF. CDR3 in DNA: TGTGCCAGCAGCTTGGCGACAGGGAAAAGCTACGAGCAGTACTTC.